Sequencing of this T cell receptor beta chain was carried out in a study of spatial heterogeneity in lung cancer (dated by TCRdb to between 2018 and 2021). Background on the whole study: Beta-chain transcripts were consistently detected in greater numbers than alpha-chain transcripts, which likely reflects a higher abundance of beta-chain transcripts. The study linked features of the TCR repertoire to counts of nonsynonymous mutations, which were determined by whole-exome sequencing of tumor tissue. The study quantitatively compared TCR alpha and beta repertoires across multiple tumor regions, matched nontumor lung and blood in non-small cell lung cancer. Both alpha and beta chains were TCR-sequenced in fewer than 250 tumor regions, some 64 matched nontumor lung samples and around 54 PBMC samples obtained at surgery. In the raw uncorrected reads, each unique combination of TCR and UMI appeared more than ten times on average. The paper's findings and limits, for the study overall: Confirming at a functional level the hypothesis that regional TCRs recognize regional mutations was considered to require additional single-cell paired TCR alpha and beta sequencing. Ubiquitous expanded tumor TCRs showed up in blood more often at tumor resection than at routine follow-up.

Taken with the paper, the label for time point translates to: sample taken at primary tumor resection. The donors were 70 or so patients from the lung TRACERx cohort who had early-stage, untreated non-small cell lung cancer. Whole RNA extracted from tumor and nontumor lung tissue, or from cryopreserved PBMC samples, was used for TCR sequencing without cell sorting. Patients were selected for TCR sequencing only if sufficient RNA was available from at least two tumor regions. The library was built by means of 5' RACE. Sequencing relied on a NextSeq 500. In the TCR library protocol, a unique molecular identifier was attached to each TCR cDNA molecule so that PCR and sequencing errors could be corrected. Turning to the authors' computational methods: Decombinator tools were used for TCR identification, UMI-based error correction and CDR3 extraction. TCRs above a frequency of 2 per 1,000, corresponding to the top 1% of the tumor frequency distribution, were defined as expanded. Rényi diversity was computed with the R vegan package after subsampling each repertoire 100 times to 5,000 TCRs. CDR3 similarity networks were built from amino acid triplet string-kernel similarity, with CDR3s being connected when pairwise similarity was above 0.82. TCRdb redid the processing of the public reads, applying fastp at Q25 and MiXCR, and retained in-frame beta chains. When rows share a CDR3 protein, they turn into one entry using the most common DNA and genes. TCRdb, rather than the study authors, made the V and J calls. The sample table contains tens of thousands of distinct CDR3 sequences; only one count was recorded for 12% of them. The ten largest clones add up to just over 40% of the sample.

This clonotype was seen more than once but under ten times. Its antigen is currently not known. Per-nucleotide qualities are absent, and no much larger clonotype sits a single base away. The CDR3 has 17 amino acids, counting the end cysteine and phenylalanine. Just the 51-base CDR3 DNA is kept, in frame starting at base 1. Looking up the germline V gene yields CDR1 MNHEY and CDR2 SVGEGT. V drops 5 bases and J drops 0 bases, leaving 16 bases in between. The source material was PBMCs, sampled at surgery. This chain joins TRBV6-2 or TRBV6-3 to TRBJ2-2, with the D call perhaps TRBD1 or TRBD2, each one matching 5 bases. The TCR was taken from a male donor with early-stage non-small cell lung cancer. In nucleotide form, the sequence is TGTGCCAGCAGTGATTTCCAGGGACGGACGAACACCGGGGAGCTGTTTTTT. It translates to CASSDFQGRTNTGELFF.